The clone carrying this T cell receptor beta chain was observed many times. The target antigen is unknown. The sample is drawn from a study of Graves' ophthalmopathy and Graves' hyperthyroidism. The study, taken as a whole, reports: Cross-validated, the 13-signature model showed 87.88%/81.08% sensitivity/specificity, and 80%/75% in the test set.

Losses at the gene ends were 4 bases for V and 0 bases for J; bases not matched to a gene: 5. The CDR3 spans 15 residues. Germline V gives CDR1 SGHTS, CDR2 YDEGEE. The starting material, 10 ml of fresh peripheral blood, provided the PBMCs. RNA transcripts provided the template for amplifying TCR beta CDR3 regions. HTBI primers were used in a first-round RT-PCR, which preceded a second-round multiplex PCR. A single record per CDR3 protein comes from TCRdb applying MiXCR to the multiplex PCR reads. Seen here are 45,000 to 60,000 distinct CDR3 sequences, roughly 46% observed once, and the top ten hold 4.7%.

This clonotype was obtained from an adult woman with Graves' ophthalmopathy. The sequencing sample was made of peripheral blood. The chain joins TRBV5-8 to TRBJ2-5; 8 bases map to TRBD2. CDR3 DNA: TGTGCCAGCAGCGAGAGTAGCGGGAACCAAGAGACCCAGTACTTC. Amino acid sequence: CASSESSGNQETQYF.